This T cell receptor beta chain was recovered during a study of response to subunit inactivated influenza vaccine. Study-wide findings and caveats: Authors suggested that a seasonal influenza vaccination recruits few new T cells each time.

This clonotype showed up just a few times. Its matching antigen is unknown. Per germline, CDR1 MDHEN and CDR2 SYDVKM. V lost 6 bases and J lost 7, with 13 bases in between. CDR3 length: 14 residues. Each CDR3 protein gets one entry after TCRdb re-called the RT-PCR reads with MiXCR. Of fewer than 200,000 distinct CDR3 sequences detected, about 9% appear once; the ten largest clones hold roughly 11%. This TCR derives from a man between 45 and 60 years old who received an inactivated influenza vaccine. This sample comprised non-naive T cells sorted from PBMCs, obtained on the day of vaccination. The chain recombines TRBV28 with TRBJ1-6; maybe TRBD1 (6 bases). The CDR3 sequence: CASSTSTGNSPLHF. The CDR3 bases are TGTGCCAGCAGCACTTCGACAGGAAATTCACCCCTCCACTTT.